The 8 T cell receptor beta chains presented below share a single source sample, sequenced in a study of T cells after yellow fever vaccination. TCRdb re-called the 5' RACE reads with MiXCR, one entry per CDR3 protein. The data show under 600,000 distinct CDR3 sequences, around a fifth seen once. The material was PBMCs, obtained 21 days after the first yellow fever vaccination. All receptors come from a man between 18 and 29 years old who received the YFV17D yellow fever vaccine.

This clonotype was seen more than once but under ten times. This rearrangement joins TRBV4-1 to TRBJ1-1; 9 bases are shared with TRBD1. V was pared by 4 bases and J by 9 bases, with 6 bases of the junction left unmatched. The CDR3 is 13 residues long. The V gene's germline CDR1 is MGHRA and CDR2 YSYEKL. CDR3 region: CASSLDGTGQAFF. The CDR3 region has the DNA TGCGCCAGCAGCCTCGACGGGACAGGGCAAGCTTTCTTT.

Only a few counts were recorded for this clonotype. The chain recombines TRBV7-2 with TRBJ1-2; 8 bases agree with TRBD1. The germline CDR1 and CDR2 sequences are SGHTA and FQGNSA. This CDR3 has 14 residues. After removal of 5 bases from V and 8 bases from J, the junction contained 10 bases not matched to a gene. CDR3 DNA: TGTGCCAGCAGCGGGGACAGGACTGTAAGGGGCTACACCTTC. This encodes CASSGDRTVRGYTF. The entire variable domain, with the rest obtained from reference TRBV7-2 and TRBJ1-2, is as follows: GAGVSQSPSNKVTEKGKDVELRCDPISGHTALYWYRQSLGQGLEFLIYFQGNSAPDKSGLPSDRFSAERTGGSVSTLTIQRTQQEDSAVYLCASSGDRTVRGYTFGSGTRLTVV.

This chain connects TRBV15 to TRBJ2-1, with TRBD2 matching 7 bases. The CDR3 covers 14 residues. The germline gives CDR1 LNHNV, CDR2 YYDKDF (reference sequence). V lost 0 bases, J lost 10 bases, and 6 bases stayed unmatched. CDR3 protein: CATSRDRRAGEQFF. The CDR3 coding sequence is TGTGCCACCAGCAGAGATCGACGAGCGGGGGAGCAGTTCTTC.

The chain is built from TRBV29-1 and TRBJ2-7, with TRBD1 as a possible D gene (6 bases). The CDR3 runs to 13 residues. The V gene's germline CDR1 is SQVTM and CDR2 ANQGSEA. V shed 5 bases and J shed 2 bases, with 13 bases lying between them. CDR3 amino acids: CSVPGELAYEQYF. In DNA form, the CDR3 reads TGCAGCGTTCCAGGGGAATTAGCCTACGAGCAGTACTTC.

This chain uses TRBV19 with TRBJ2-7; 10 bases fit TRBD1. J gave up 0 bases and V 5 bases, and 4 bases lay outside the gene matches. CDR3 length: 15 residues. Germline CDR1 LNHDA, CDR2 SQIVND (reference sequence). CDR3 nucleotides: TGTGCCAGTAGTGCCGGGACAGGGGACTCCTACGAGCAGTACTTC. It codes for CASSAGTGDSYEQYF. Variable domain in full (rest from reference TRBV19 and TRBJ2-7): DGGITQSPKYLFRKEGQNVTLSCEQNLNHDAMYWYRQDPGQGLRLIYYSQIVNDFQKGDIAEGYSVSREKKESFPLTVTSAQKNPTAFYLCASSAGTGDSYEQYFGPGTRLTVT.

This clonotype was seen just once. V and J are TRBV5-1 and TRBJ2-2; the match to TRBD1 covers 8 bases. The CDR3 sequence is 16 residues long. The trim removed 3 bases at V and 0 bases at J, leaving 4 bases unmatched. In germline, CDR1 is SGHRS, CDR2 YFSETQ. CDR3 loop: CASSSLQGANTGELFF. CDR3 sequence (DNA): TGCGCCAGCAGCTCCCTACAGGGGGCGAACACCGGGGAGCTGTTTTTT.

The chain employs TRBV2 and TRBJ2-2; D not certain. Germline CDR1 SNHLY, CDR2 FYNNEI. V lost 3 bases to trimming and J lost 5 bases, with 4 bases between them. The CDR3 consists of 12 residues. CDR3 in DNA: TGTGCCAGCAGTGAGGAGACCGGGGAGCTGTTTTTT. It translates to CASSEETGELFF. Full variable domain (outside the CDR3, taken from reference TRBV2 and TRBJ2-2): EPEVTQTPSHQVTQMGQEVILRCVPISNHLYFYWYRQILGQKVEFLVSFYNNEISEKSEIFDDQFSVERPDGSNFTLKIRSTKLEDSAMYFCASSEETGELFFGEGSRLTVL.

V usage is TRBV7-9 and J usage is TRBJ1-5; D gene unclear. The CDR3 covers 13 residues. CDR1 is SEHNR, CDR2 FQNEAQ, per germline (reference sequence). V lost 3 bases to trimming and J lost 6 bases, with 9 bases between them. CDR3 region: CASSFADGQPQHF. Written as DNA, the CDR3 is TGTGCCAGCAGCTTCGCGGACGGTCAGCCCCAGCATTTT.